Sequencing of this T cell receptor beta chain was carried out in a study of tissue T cells after allogeneic stem cell transplantation. Study overall: Graft-versus-host disease patients received grafts, four unmodified and three CD34-selected to deplete T cells. Points from the study as a whole: The patient cohort was small and clinically heterogeneous, with limited sampling depth. Which tissue TCRs were alloreactive or antigen-specific was not determined. Some clones might be persisting host cells. Only a limited share of tissue TCRs appeared in blood or spleen.

Measured with immunoSEQ multiplex PCR; TCRdb has only the in-frame clones, and not every one. The table includes approximately 1,600 clones, around 85% detected once. In regard to this clone: Antigen unknown.

V lost 4 bases, J lost 7 bases, and 11 bases lay in between. CDR3 length: 13 amino acids. Germline V lookup: CDR1 SEHNR, CDR2 FQNEAQ (reference sequence). This chain connects TRBV7-9 to TRBJ2-1; no firm D call. Sequenced material: liver tissue, taken at autopsy. The source of this sequence is a male patient older than 55 with steroid-refractory graft-versus-host disease after an allogeneic stem cell transplant. These T cells may partly come from the graft donor. CDR3 loop: CASSSSMRNEQFF. CDR3 nucleotides: TGTGCCAGCAGCTCTTCCATGAGGAATGAGCAGTTCTTC.